Each of the 3 T cell receptor beta chains below was sequenced from the same sample in a study of T cells after yellow fever vaccination. In TCRdb, the 5' RACE reads were re-called with MiXCR into one record per CDR3 protein. Of roughly 350,000 distinct CDR3 sequences in the sample, approximately 4% were seen once. The source material was PBMCs, sampled 5 days after the yellow fever booster vaccination. These receptors were collected from a man aged 18-30 years who received the YFV17D yellow fever vaccine.

The table lists this clonotype with many counts. The chain carries TRBV4-2 and TRBJ2-2; 7 bases are a match to TRBD1. V trimming: 0 bases; J trimming: 1 base; junction bases outside the gene matches: 2. There are 16 residues in the CDR3. Per the germline V gene, CDR1 is LGHNA and CDR2 is YNFKEQ. The CDR3 loop is CASSQEGTVNTGELFF. The CDR3 coding sequence is TGTGCCAGCAGCCAAGAAGGGACAGTGAACACCGGGGAGCTGTTTTTT.

This clonotype turned up a few times. The chain links TRBV15 to TRBJ2-7; 9 bases are a match to TRBD1. Germline CDR1 LNHNV, CDR2 YYDKDF (reference sequence). Trimming cost V 0 bases and J 7 bases; bases outside gene matches: 4. The CDR3 has 14 amino acids. The CDR3, as DNA: TGTGCCACCAGCAGAGATAAGGACAGGGGAGAGCAGTACTTC. Its protein is CATSRDKDRGEQYF.

This clonotype occurred a few times. J is TRBJ2-5 and V is TRBV7-2; 16 bases fit TRBD2. Germline lookup yields CDR1 SGHTA and CDR2 FQGNSA. This CDR3 has 20 residues. V gave up 4 bases and J gave up 6 bases; unmatched junction bases: 17. Here the CDR3 reads CASSSSGTSGGADPGKTQYF. The CDR3 coding sequence is TGTGCCAGCAGCTCCTCCGGGACTAGCGGGGGGGCGGACCCTGGGAAGACCCAGTACTTC.